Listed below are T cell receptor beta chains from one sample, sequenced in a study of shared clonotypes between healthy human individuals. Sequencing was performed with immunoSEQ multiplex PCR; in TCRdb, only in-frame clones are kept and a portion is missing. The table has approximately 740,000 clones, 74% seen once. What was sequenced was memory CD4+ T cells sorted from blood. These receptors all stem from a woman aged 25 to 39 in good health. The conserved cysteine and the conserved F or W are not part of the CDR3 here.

CDR3 protein: ASSFLLVAF; V gene: TRBV7-2
CDR3 protein: ASSLDRGNEQF; V gene: TRBV18
CDR3 protein: ASSRGGGVDEQF; V gene: TRBV18
CDR3 protein: ASSPPSGSSTDTQY; V gene: TRBV18
CDR3 protein: ATSRDGGQGRYGYT; V gene: TRBV15
CDR3 protein: ASSATSLDGDTQY; V gene: TRBV6-5
CDR3 protein: ASSIQGTYGYT; V gene: TRBV7-8
CDR3 protein: ASSTKGGGQETQY; V gene: TRBV19
CDR3 protein: ASSGGGISYEQY; V gene: TRBV19
CDR3 protein: ASSRGKAF; V gene: TRBV28
CDR3 protein: ASSLGGGAT; V gene: TRBV4-1
CDR3 protein: ASSRDRGFYEQY; V gene: TRBV6-6
CDR3 protein: ASSPLQEGNEKLF; V gene: TRBV18
CDR3 protein: ASSGAGGRETQY; V gene: TRBV6-1
CDR3 protein: ASSRDRSISYEQY; V gene: TRBV4-1
CDR3 protein: ASSDGAGRSEQY; V gene: TRBV6-6
CDR3 protein: ASARPGGEQF; V gene: TRBV7-3
CDR3 protein: ASSREGGELF; V gene: TRBV2
CDR3 protein: ASSPGHMNTGELF; V gene: TRBV18
CDR3 protein: ASGGARLGAF; V gene: TRBV19
CDR3 protein: SAVGDRNYEQY; V gene: TRBV29-1
CDR3 protein: ASTAAGGLRTDTQY; V gene: TRBV5-1
CDR3 protein: ASSPPRTGEGGNTIY; V gene: TRBV19
CDR3 protein: ARQGSGSPSYNEQF; V gene: TRBV21-1
CDR3 protein: ASSFPDSSYEQY; V gene: TRBV27
CDR3 protein: ASSYDRGYNQPQH; V gene: TRBV6-5
CDR3 protein: ASSLDRGHTEAF; V gene: TRBV19
CDR3 protein: ASSHSSDPTGSWQPQH; V gene: TRBV4-1
CDR3 protein: ASSLRASQF; V gene: TRBV5-8
CDR3 protein: ASSPPGQRTEAF; V gene: TRBV18
CDR3 protein: ASSENSGLTDTQY; V gene: TRBV6-4
CDR3 protein: ASSAAGGSYEQY; V gene: TRBV25-1
CDR3 protein: ASSPDGTRRRLDNEQF; V gene: TRBV28
CDR3 protein: ASSSGQGALGEAF; V gene: TRBV28
CDR3 protein: ASSNGASGSYKQY; V gene: TRBV11-2
CDR3 protein: ASSQRGLAGEREQY; V gene: TRBV28
CDR3 protein: ASSPGRTDQPQH; V gene: TRBV5-1
CDR3 protein: ASSLSYPTSGAYEQY; V gene: TRBV5-5
CDR3 protein: ASSSLAAPITDTQY; V gene: TRBV27
CDR3 protein: ASSQAFTGTGLYGYT; V gene: TRBV4-1
CDR3 protein: ASSHLRDEQF; V gene: TRBV4-1
CDR3 protein: ASSLHETQY; V gene: TRBV7-6
CDR3 protein: ASSVGQGYNEQF; V gene: TRBV5-1
CDR3 protein: ASSYLANTEAF; V gene: TRBV6-6
CDR3 protein: ASSLGLGVNTGELF; V gene: TRBV7-8
CDR3 protein: ASSPGTSGSTDTQY; V gene: TRBV9
CDR3 protein: ATSRDSNGYQPQH; V gene: TRBV15
CDR3 protein: ASSLNRRGRANEQF; V gene: TRBV5-4
CDR3 protein: ASSPTRGPPEY; V gene: TRBV27
CDR3 protein: ASSENRGSTEAF; V gene: TRBV10-1
CDR3 protein: ASLPRTGNTEAF; V gene: TRBV27
CDR3 protein: ASSLGVLNTEAF; V gene: TRBV7-3
CDR3 protein: ASSSDRGSGYT; V gene: TRBV11-2
CDR3 protein: ASRHGTGRENQPQH; V gene: TRBV28
CDR3 protein: ASSPRLGSSGANVLT; V gene: TRBV4-1
CDR3 protein: ASSPPGGGRAGELF; V gene: TRBV18
CDR3 protein: ASSLGGVYEQY; V gene: TRBV2
CDR3 protein: ASRLTTNYGYT; V gene: TRBV6-1
CDR3 protein: ASSERTEPYNEQF; V gene: TRBV6-1